This T cell receptor beta chain was identified in a study of blood T cell repertoires in COVID-19. Looking at the study overall: Whether acute or convalescent, the COVID-19 samples came from the United States, Italy and Spain. Nucleic acid was either cDNA or gDNA, and it came from T cells, B-cell-depleted T cells, or PBMCs.

This clone has just a few counts. Repertoires were generated with immunoSEQ multiplex PCR, while TCRdb's copy carries only in-frame clones and drops some. This repertoire shows 65,000 to 95,000 clones, 80% to 90% found once; its top ten account for 20% to 25%. V gave up 5 bases and J gave up 5 bases; unmatched junction bases: 14. Germline V gives CDR1 LGHNA, CDR2 YNFKEQ. This CDR3 region has 18 residues. The sample comprised peripheral blood. This rearrangement joins TRBV4-2 to TRBJ2-3; 12 nucleotides agree with TRBD2. This clonotype was sampled from a woman aged 45-59 years with acute or convalescent COVID-19. The CDR3 sequence is CASSSRLAGAGRGDTQYF. The CDR3 DNA reads as TGTGCCAGCAGCTCCCGACTAGCGGGAGCCGGACGAGGAGATACGCAGTATTTT.